This T cell receptor beta chain was sequenced for a study of T cell responses to AZD1222 COVID-19 vaccine. Worth noting for this clone: Its antigen is not known.

General study results and limits: Sampling that yielded the repertoires occurred only after the peak T cell response. Most donors were white British and more were female, and clonal diversity was possibly underestimated. Vaccine-related CD4 TCRs covered spike, predominating at 160-218 and 743-854.

Second-dose groups at about 4 or about 12 weeks were pooled. The method was immunoSEQ multiplex PCR; TCRdb's version includes in-frame clones alone and lacks a portion of them. Of around 150,000 clones detected, about 89% appear once; the ten largest clones hold 1% to 1.5%. CDR3 length: 18 residues. Germline V gives CDR1 PRHDT, CDR2 FYEKMQ (reference sequence). Trimming left V 3 bases short and J 0 bases short, with 17 bases between. The receptor comes from an adult who received the AZD1222 COVID-19 vaccine. Sequenced here: peripheral blood, sampled 28 days after the second AZD1222 dose. This chain connects TRBV13 to TRBJ2-2; D perhaps matches TRBD1 (6 bases). CDR3 sequence reads: CASSFWTWGQPNTGELFF. As DNA, the CDR3 is TGTGCCAGCAGCTTTTGGACCTGGGGACAACCGAACACCGGGGAGCTGTTTTTT.